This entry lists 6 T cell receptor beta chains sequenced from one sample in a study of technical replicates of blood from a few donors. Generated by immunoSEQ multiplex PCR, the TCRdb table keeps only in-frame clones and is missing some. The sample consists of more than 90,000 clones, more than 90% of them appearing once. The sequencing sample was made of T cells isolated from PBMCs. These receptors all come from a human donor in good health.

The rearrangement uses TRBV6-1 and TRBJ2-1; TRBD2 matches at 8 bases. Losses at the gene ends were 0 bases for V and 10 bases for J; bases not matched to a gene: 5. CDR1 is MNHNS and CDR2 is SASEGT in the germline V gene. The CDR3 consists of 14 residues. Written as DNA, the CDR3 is TGTGCCAGCAGTGAAGCTGTACTAGCGGACGAGCAGTTCTTC. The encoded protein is CASSEAVLADEQFF.

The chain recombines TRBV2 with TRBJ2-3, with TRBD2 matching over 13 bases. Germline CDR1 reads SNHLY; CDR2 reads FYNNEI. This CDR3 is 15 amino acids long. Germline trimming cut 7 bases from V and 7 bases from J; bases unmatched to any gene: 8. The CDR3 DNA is TGTGCCAGCACTCTACTAGCGGGAGGGCCCAATACGCAGTATTTT. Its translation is CASTLLAGGPNTQYF.

The CDR3 region has the DNA TGTGCCAGCTCACCCGGACAGGAAAACATTCAGTACTTC. It translates to CASSPGQENIQYF. The rearrangement links TRBV18 to TRBJ2-4, with TRBD1 matching 7 bases. The CDR3 totals 13 residues. The germline V gene has CDR1 KGHSH and CDR2 LQKENI. Trimming took 3 bases from V and 5 from J; bases not matched to a gene: 1.

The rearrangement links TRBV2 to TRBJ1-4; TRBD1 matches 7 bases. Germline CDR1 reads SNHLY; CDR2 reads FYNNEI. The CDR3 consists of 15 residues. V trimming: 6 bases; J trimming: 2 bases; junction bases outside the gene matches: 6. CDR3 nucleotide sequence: TGTGCCAGCAGGAGCCGACAGGGCACTAATGAAAAACTGTTTTTT. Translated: CASRSRQGTNEKLFF.

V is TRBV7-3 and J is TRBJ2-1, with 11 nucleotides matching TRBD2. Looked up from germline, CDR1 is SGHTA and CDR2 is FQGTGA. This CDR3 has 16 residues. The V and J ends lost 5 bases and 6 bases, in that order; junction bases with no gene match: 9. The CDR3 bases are TGTGCCAGCAGCCCCACCCTAGCGGGGGGCCCCAATGAGCAGTTCTTC. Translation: CASSPTLAGGPNEQFF.

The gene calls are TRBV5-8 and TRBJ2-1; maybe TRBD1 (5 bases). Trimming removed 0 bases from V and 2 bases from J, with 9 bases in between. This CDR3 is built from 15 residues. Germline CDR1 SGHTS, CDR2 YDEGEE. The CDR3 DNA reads TGTGCCAGCAGCTTGGGACAGAGGACCTACAATGAGCAGTTCTTC. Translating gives CASSLGQRTYNEQFF. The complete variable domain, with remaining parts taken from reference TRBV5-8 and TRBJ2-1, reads EAGVTQSPTHLIKTRGQQATLRCSPISGHTSVYWYQQALGLGLQFLLWYDEGEERNRGNFPPRFSGRQFPNYSSELNVNALELEDSALYLCASSLGQRTYNEQFFGPGTRLTVL.